This T cell receptor beta chain is from a study of cytomegalovirus exposure and HLA in healthy donors. In the PCR, 60 Vbeta and 13 Jbeta primers were used. Clones were sequenced by immunoSEQ multiplex PCR, and TCRdb holds only the in-frame ones, with some missing. The table has roughly 100,000 clones, roughly four fifths seen once. Unrecorded immune exposures were likely, despite nominal health at sampling. V lost 5 bases to trimming and J lost 8 bases; unmatched junction nucleotides: 6. The CDR3 is 14 amino acids. Per the germline V gene, CDR1 is LNHDA and CDR2 is SQIVND (reference sequence). This TCR derives from a man aged 60 to 69 in good health and CMV-seronegative. The sequenced sample consisted of PBMCs. The chain is built from TRBV19 and TRBJ2-2; 9 positions match TRBD2. The CDR3 protein is CASSLQTSGGELFF. The CDR3 bases are TGTGCCAGTAGTCTCCAAACTAGCGGGGGGGAGCTGTTTTTT.